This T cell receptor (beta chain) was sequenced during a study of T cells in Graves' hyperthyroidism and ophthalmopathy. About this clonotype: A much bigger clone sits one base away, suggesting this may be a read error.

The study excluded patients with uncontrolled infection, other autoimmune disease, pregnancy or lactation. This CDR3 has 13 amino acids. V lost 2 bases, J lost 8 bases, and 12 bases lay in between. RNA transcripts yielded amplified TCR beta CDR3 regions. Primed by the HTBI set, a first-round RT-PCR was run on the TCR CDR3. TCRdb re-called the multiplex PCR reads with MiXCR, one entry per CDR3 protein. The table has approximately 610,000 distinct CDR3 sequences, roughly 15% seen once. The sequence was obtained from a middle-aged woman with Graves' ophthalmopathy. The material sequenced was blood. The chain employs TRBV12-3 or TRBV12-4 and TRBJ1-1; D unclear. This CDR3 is CASSLRWDGEAFF. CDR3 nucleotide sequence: TGTGCCAGCAGTTTACGATGGGATGGGGAAGCTTTCTTT.